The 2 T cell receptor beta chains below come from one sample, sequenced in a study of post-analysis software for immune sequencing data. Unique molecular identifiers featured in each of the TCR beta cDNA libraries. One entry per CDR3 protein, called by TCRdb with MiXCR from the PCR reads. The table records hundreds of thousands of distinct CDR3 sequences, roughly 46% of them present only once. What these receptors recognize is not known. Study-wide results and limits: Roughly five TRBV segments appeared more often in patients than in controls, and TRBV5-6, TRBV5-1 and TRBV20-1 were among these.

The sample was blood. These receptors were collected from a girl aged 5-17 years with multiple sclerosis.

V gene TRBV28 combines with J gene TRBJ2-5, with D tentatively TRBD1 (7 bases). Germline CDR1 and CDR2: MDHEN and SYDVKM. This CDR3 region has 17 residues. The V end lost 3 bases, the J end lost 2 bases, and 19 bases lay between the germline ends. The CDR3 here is CASSFAAGGSPQETQYF. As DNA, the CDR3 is TGTGCCAGCAGTTTCGCGGCAGGGGGGTCTCCGCAAGAGACCCAGTACTTC. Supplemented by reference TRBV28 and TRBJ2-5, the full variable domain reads DVKVTQSSRYLVKRTGEKVFLECVQDMDHENMFWYRQDPGLGLRLIYFSYDVKMKEKGDIPEGYSVSREKKERFSLILESASTNQTSMYLCASSFAAGGSPQETQYFGPGTRLLVL.

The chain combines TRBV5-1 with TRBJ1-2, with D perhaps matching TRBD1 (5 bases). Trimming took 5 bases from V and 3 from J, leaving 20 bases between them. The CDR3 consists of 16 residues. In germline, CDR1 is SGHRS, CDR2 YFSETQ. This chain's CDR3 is CASRDPRELGDYGYTF. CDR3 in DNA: TGCGCCAGCAGAGACCCCCGGGAATTAGGGGACTATGGCTACACCTTC.